Each of the 13 T cell receptor beta chains below was sequenced from the same sample in a study of blood T cell repertoires in COVID-19. This table comes from immunoSEQ multiplex PCR, and its TCRdb copy is limited to in-frame clones, with some not included. The data show around 480,000 clones, about 87% seen once. Material for sequencing was peripheral blood. The source of these receptors is a woman in her forties or fifties with COVID-19, enrolled during active disease.

The rearrangement links TRBV10-3 to TRBJ2-2, with D possibly being TRBD1 (5 bases). The CDR3 is made up of 13 amino acids. Germline lookup yields CDR1 ENHRY and CDR2 SYGVKD. With 5 bases removed from V and 7 bases from J, the gap between germline ends came to 11 bases. The CDR3: CAISQGSGGELFF. The CDR3 nucleotides read TGTGCCATCAGTCAGGGATCGGGCGGGGAGCTGTTTTTT.

V usage is TRBV6-6 and J usage is TRBJ2-7; tentatively, D is TRBD2 (6 bases). The V end lost 6 bases, the J end lost 4 bases, and 13 bases lay between the germline ends. Germline CDR1 reads MNHNY; CDR2 reads SVGAGI (reference sequence). The CDR3 runs to 13 residues. CDR3 DNA: TGTGCCAGCAGGAGGGACGGGAGTTACGAGCAGTACTTC. Protein: CASRRDGSYEQYF.

This clone was seen more than once but under ten times. CDR3 DNA: TGTGCCACCAGCAGAGATCGCAGCCAGGCGGGGCCCCAGCATTTT. Translated: CATSRDRSQAGPQHF. This rearrangement joins TRBV15 to TRBJ1-5; D call uncertain. The V end was cut by 0 bases, the J end by 9 bases, with 15 bases between. This CDR3 comprises 15 residues. Per the germline V gene, CDR1 is LNHNV and CDR2 is YYDKDF (reference sequence).

The rearrangement links TRBV11-2 to TRBJ1-1; 7 bases match TRBD1. After removal of 4 bases from V and 8 bases from J, the junction contained 13 bases not matched to a gene. This CDR3 is built from 15 residues. Germline assignment: CDR1 SGHAT and CDR2 FQNNGV. For the CDR3, the DNA is TGTGCCAGCAGCTCACTGACAGGGCTTGTACTCGAAGCTTTCTTT. Translation: CASSSLTGLVLEAFF. Looking up the rest from reference TRBV11-2 and TRBJ1-1 gives the full variable domain: EAGVAQSPRYKIIEKRQSVAFWCNPISGHATLYWYQQILGQGPKLLIQFQNNGVVDDSQLPKDRFSAERLKGVDSTLKIQPAKLEDSAVYLCASSSLTGLVLEAFFGQGTRLTVV.

The V call is TRBV10-3, the J call TRBJ1-1; TRBD1 agrees at 10 bases. Per germline, CDR1 ENHRY and CDR2 SYGVKD. Germline trimming cut 6 bases from V and 5 bases from J; bases unmatched to any gene: 12. The CDR3 is 16 amino acids. This chain's CDR3 is CAISSRDRGYGTEAFF. In DNA, the CDR3 is TGTGCCATCAGCTCCCGGGACAGGGGCTACGGGACTGAAGCTTTCTTT.

The chain is built from TRBV23-1 and TRBJ2-7; 8 nucleotides line up with TRBD1. TRBV23-1 is an ORF, and what it does is uncertain. CDR3 length: 18 amino acids. Trimming removed 0 bases from V and 0 bases from J; junction bases left unmatched: 10. DNA of the CDR3: TGCGCCAGCAGTCAATCTAGCAGGGCGACAGGGGACTCCTACGAGCAGTACTTC. Its translation: CASSQSSRATGDSYEQYF.

The rearrangement joins TRBV16 to TRBJ1-2; the D is unclear. This CDR3 region has 11 residues. Germline V gives CDR1 KGHSY, CDR2 FQNENV. Trimming removed 10 bases at V and 4 bases at J, with 10 bases between. DNA of the CDR3: TGTGCCACCCCGGTTGCCTATGGCTACACCTTC. It encodes CATPVAYGYTF.

About this clone itself: The sample carries other DNA sequences with the same CDR3. This chain's CDR3 is CASSLAGSYEQYF. CDR3 nucleotide sequence: TGTGCCAGCAGCTTGGCGGGCTCCTACGAGCAGTACTTC. The rearrangement links TRBV5-4 to TRBJ2-7; D unresolved. Looked up from germline, CDR1 is SGHNT and CDR2 is YYREEE (reference sequence). Trimming cost V 0 bases and J 0 bases, with 4 bases left between them. This CDR3 contains 13 residues.

This chain connects TRBV12-5 to TRBJ1-2; TRBD1 is a possible D gene (6 bases). Trimming removed 1 base at V and 6 bases at J, with 15 bases between. Germline lookup yields CDR1 LGHNT and CDR2 FRNRAP. This CDR3 spans 15 amino acids. The CDR3 loop reads CASGLAHDRSNGYTF. CDR3 nucleotides: TGTGCTAGTGGTTTGGCACACGACAGGTCCAATGGCTACACCTTC.

This clone was seen a handful of times. The genes are TRBV3-1 (or the pseudogene TRBV3-2) and TRBJ1-2, with D maybe TRBD1 (5 bases). Germline V lookup: CDR1 LGHDT, CDR2 YNNKEL (reference sequence). V gave up 1 base and J gave up 3 bases, with 9 bases separating them. The CDR3 loop spans 14 amino acids. The CDR3 DNA sequence: TGTGCCAGCAGCCAAGGATCGGGGGACTATGGCTACACCTTC. Residues: CASSQGSGDYGYTF.

The chain has TRBV6-5 and TRBJ2-7; no firm D call. V gave up 7 bases and J gave up 4 bases, with 20 bases separating them. The CDR3 is made up of 15 amino acids. In germline, CDR1 is MNHEY, CDR2 SVGAGI. CDR3 nucleotides: TGTGCCAGCATGGTTCCCGTCCTACCCTTTTACGAGCAGTACTTC. Protein sequence: CASMVPVLPFYEQYF.

The V gene is TRBV12-3 or TRBV12-4, the J gene TRBJ2-2, with D possibly being TRBD1 (6 bases). Trimming pared 5 bases from V and 4 bases from J, leaving 8 bases between. The CDR3 covers 13 residues. CDR3 sequence: CASSRGSTGELFF. CDR3 in DNA: TGTGCCAGCAGTAGGGGGAGCACCGGGGAGCTGTTTTTT.

This clone is a singleton in its sample. The chain recombines TRBV5-4 with TRBJ2-5; D unresolved. Germline lookup yields CDR1 SGHNT and CDR2 YYREEE (reference sequence). V gave up 0 bases and J gave up 3 bases, with 9 bases separating them. The CDR3 contains 14 residues. CDR3 amino acids: CASSLGPGEETQYF. The CDR3 bases are TGTGCCAGCAGCTTGGGGCCAGGCGAAGAGACCCAGTACTTC.